A selection of T cell receptor beta chains follows, all from one sample in a study of cytomegalovirus exposure and HLA in healthy donors. Clones were read by immunoSEQ multiplex PCR, and TCRdb kept only the in-frame ones, dropping some. The sample holds a few hundred thousand clones, just over 85% seen once. The sequencing input was PBMCs. These receptors all come from a woman between 18 and 30 years old in good health and CMV-seronegative. Each CDR3 is given without its conserved first and last residue. The D gene is left open where the match is weak. The size entry is marked missing in some rows and otherwise reads once, few, many or a size class.

D	J	size	V	CDR3
TRBD2	TRBJ2-2	-	TRBV6-4	ASSERTSGDGELF
-	TRBJ1-5	once	TRBV15	ATSSHPGRGHQPQH
TRBD1	TRBJ2-2	-	TRBV14	ASRHRGGTGELF
TRBD2	TRBJ2-5	-	TRBV11-2	ASSPGRSSGDQETQY
-	TRBJ2-7	-	TRBV27	ASSPSGYEQY
-	TRBJ2-7	-	TRBV6-1	ASSELMGTSYYEQY
-	TRBJ2-3	-	TRBV5-1	ASSPLAVDTQY
-	TRBJ2-3	few	TRBV28	ASSLSNTQY
-	TRBJ1-5	-	TRBV10-2	ASRATAYSNQPQH
TRBD1	TRBJ1-5	-	TRBV29-1	SVVTGWGNQPQH
TRBD1	TRBJ1-3	-	TRBV19	ASSNPRDRGRGNTIY
-	TRBJ1-5	once	TRBV27	ASSLFPPQGSNQPQH
TRBD1	TRBJ1-6	few	TRBV2	ASSDQGGNSPLH
-	TRBJ1-4	-	TRBV4-2	ASSQDAGFGATWLF
-	TRBJ1-1	-	TRBV25-1	ASSEYLAVGVNTEAF
TRBD2	TRBJ2-5	-	TRBV5-4	ASSKTSGDQETQY
TRBD1	TRBJ1-5	-	TRBV7-2	ASKDRVNNQPQH
-	TRBJ2-2	-	TRBV30	AWKSGVTLNTGELF
-	TRBJ2-7	-	TRBV30	AWSDPTGRHEQY
-	TRBJ1-5	-	TRBV28	ASSPPRVEPYSNQPQH
-	TRBJ2-5	-	TRBV2	ASIGGTRQETQY
TRBD1	TRBJ1-5	once	TRBV7-8	ASSRNQGAIGQPQH
TRBD2	TRBJ2-1	-	TRBV5-1	ASSLGIWGAGDFNEQF
-	TRBJ2-7	-	TRBV11-2	ASSLIQGRTYEQY
TRBD2	TRBJ2-7	-	TRBV5-1	ASSLGLAGATGEQY
-	TRBJ2-7	-	TRBV18	ASSPDSVSYEQY
-	TRBJ2-7	once	TRBV30	AWSALPLPHPYEQY
-	TRBJ1-1	-	TRBV6-5	ASRPEEVLNTEAF
TRBD2	TRBJ2-1	once	TRBV18	ASSTLAGDSYNEQF
-	TRBJ2-1	-	TRBV5-6	ASSSDPGVAYNEQF
TRBD1	TRBJ1-1	-	TRBV18	ASSDTGTANTEAF
TRBD2	TRBJ2-7	-	TRBV11-3	ASSMSGNYEQY
TRBD2	TRBJ2-5	-	TRBV10-3	AISGLAGVETQY
TRBD1	TRBJ2-7	-	TRBV27	ASSLDRGPEQY
TRBD2	TRBJ2-7	-	TRBV5-4	ASSLAGGGAYEQY
TRBD1	TRBJ2-1	-	TRBV29-1	SVDGTGYNEQF
-	TRBJ1-1	-	TRBV29-1	SVEEASTEAF
-	TRBJ2-5	-	TRBV27	ASSFRTAETQY
TRBD2	TRBJ2-1	-	TRBV7-6	ASSLLWEGINEQF
TRBD1	TRBJ1-3	-	TRBV4-1	ASSRVATGKKDTIY
-	TRBJ1-1	once	TRBV5-1	ASSLAGRGSEAF
TRBD2	TRBJ2-1	-	TRBV9	ASSVGSGRVYNEQF
TRBD1	TRBJ2-7	-	TRBV5-8	ASSPKDRVYEQY
TRBD1	TRBJ2-1	-	TRBV29-1	SVEGQQLYNEQF
-	TRBJ2-5	-	TRBV11-2	ASSPSSENFQETQY
-	TRBJ1-4	-	TRBV7-6	ASSRGTMNEGEKLF
-	TRBJ2-7	-	TRBV28	ASSLRTVSYEQY
-	TRBJ1-2	-	TRBV14	ASSQETNYGYT